The present T cell receptor beta chain was sequenced within a study of blood T cell repertoires in COVID-19. Per the study methods: Amplification with reference gene primers provided the estimates of nucleated cell counts. Some clones are missing from TCRdb's copy, which holds only in-frame ones; the method was immunoSEQ multiplex PCR. The D gene and trimming were derived from the DNA, and the V and J assignments and clone size from that table. Of approximately 180,000 clones listed, approximately 80% are singletons. V dropped 5 bases and J dropped 0 bases, with 7 bases sitting between them. The CDR3 runs 14 residues. The germline CDR1 and CDR2 sequences are LNHNV and YYDKDF (reference sequence).

Source material: peripheral blood. This chain uses TRBV15 with TRBJ2-2; possible D gene TRBD2, 5 bases. This receptor was taken from a woman between 40 and 50 years old with COVID-19, enrolled during active disease. CDR3 DNA sequence: TGTGCCACCAGCCCGGACTCGAACACCGGGGAGCTGTTTTTT. It translates to CATSPDSNTGELFF. The full variable domain, completed using reference TRBV15 and TRBJ2-2, is DAMVIQNPRYQVTQFGKPVTLSCSQTLNHNVMYWYQQKSSQAPKLLFHYYDKDFNNEADTPDNFQSRRPNTSFCFLDIRSPGLGDTAMYLCATSPDSNTGELFFGEGSRLTVL.